This T cell receptor beta chain was sequenced for a study of T cells in Graves' hyperthyroidism and ophthalmopathy. This clonotype was seen many times. Together with thyroid ultrasound, orbital computed tomography, serum thyroxine and TRAb, clinical symptoms were used for diagnoses. The TCR beta CDR3 regions underwent amplification using RNA transcripts as the source. Carried out on the TCR CDR3, a first-round RT-PCR used the HTBI primer set. TCRdb reanalysed the multiplex PCR reads using MiXCR and keeps one entry per CDR3 protein. The data show about half a million distinct CDR3 sequences, about 16% seen once. The sequence came from a woman in her thirties with Graves' ophthalmopathy. Material for sequencing was blood.

The chain's CDR3 is CASRDAGADEKLFF. The CDR3 bases are TGTGCCAGCAGGGATGCGGGGGCTGATGAAAAACTGTTTTTT. This chain joins TRBV28 and TRBJ1-4; D perhaps matches TRBD1 (6 bases). The CDR3 consists of 14 residues. Trimming shortened V by 6 bases and J by 6 bases, and 14 bases separated the two germline ends. The germline V gene encodes CDR1 MDHEN and CDR2 SYDVKM.